The 2 T cell receptor beta chains below were found in one sample sequenced in a study of shared clonotypes between healthy human individuals (dated by TCRdb to 2019 to 2021). The receptor library was made with the immunoSEQ multiplex PCR assay. Here the immuneACCESS table is served through TCRdb, limited to in-frame sequences with V and J called. Missing clones are a known gap in these copies; in checked studies unresolved V genes cover under half, and the rest lacks a known reason. The sample profile shows about 92,000 clones; less than 60% of them were found once. The top ten clonotypes cover more than 12% of the sample. The sequencing input was PBMCs. These receptors originate from a middle-aged woman in good health. Some clones in this sample may be carry-over from other donors' samples.

The rearrangement links TRBV4-1 to TRBJ2-5; 15 bases are shared with TRBD2. The last part of the DNA fits TRBJ2-7 better; the J call may be wrong. Germline V gene lookup returns CDR1 MGHRA and CDR2 YSYEKL. The CDR3 extends over 17 amino acids. The CDR3 DNA reads as TGCGCCAGCAGCCAAGAAGGACTAGCGGGAGGGTCCTACGAGCAGTACTTC. Amino acid sequence: CASSQEGLAGGSYEQYF.

The V gene is TRBV7-2, the J gene TRBJ1-5; 9 positions agree with TRBD1. Germline values: CDR1 SGHTA, CDR2 FQGNSA. J gave up 6 bases and V 1 base, and 4 bases lay outside the gene matches. CDR3 length: 15 residues. The CDR3 bases are TGTGCCAGCAGCTTAGGACAGGGGGTGAGTCAGCCCCAGCATTTT. This codes for CASSLGQGVSQPQHF.